This T cell receptor (beta chain) was found in a study of blood T cell repertoires in COVID-19. This CDR3 comprises 15 residues. Trimming cost V 3 bases and J 7 bases; bases outside gene matches: 10. Germline CDR1 is SGHRS and CDR2 is YFSETQ. TCRdb keeps only in-frame clones here, not all; method: immunoSEQ multiplex PCR. This table holds roughly 200,000 clones, 81% found once. The chain recombines TRBV5-1 with TRBJ1-2; 9 nucleotides align to TRBD1. Input material: peripheral blood. The TCR comes from a woman older than 75 with acute or convalescent COVID-19. In DNA form, the CDR3 reads TGCGCCAGCAGCTCAGCCGGGACAGGGACTACTGGCTACACCTTC. Translating gives CASSSAGTGTTGYTF.